This is a list of T cell receptor beta chains from one sample in a study of Graves' ophthalmopathy and Graves' hyperthyroidism. Each CDR3 protein is one row after TCRdb ran MiXCR on the multiplex PCR reads. The sample consists of about 230,000 distinct CDR3 sequences, less than 55% of them appearing once. The specimen was peripheral blood. The receptors here all came from an adult man with Graves' ophthalmopathy. Both conserved end residues are part of each CDR3. Clone size is not always given. Where it is, it says once, few, many or a class for expanded clones.

v_call: TRBV7-9
j_call: TRBJ2-2
clone_size: NA
cdr3_aa: CASSFDWGGELFF

v_call: TRBV3-1
j_call: TRBJ2-5
clone_size: NA
cdr3_aa: CASSQVRAQWTGETQYF

v_call: TRBV7-2
j_call: TRBJ2-5
clone_size: NA
cdr3_aa: CASSLGVLETQYF

v_call: TRBV20-1
j_call: TRBJ2-5
clone_size: few
cdr3_aa: CSARGHVKETQYF

v_call: TRBV29-1
j_call: TRBJ2-7
clone_size: NA
cdr3_aa: CSVGDRGTSSYEQYF

v_call: TRBV15
j_call: TRBJ1-2
clone_size: NA
cdr3_aa: CATSTPGTGDYGYTF

v_call: TRBV15
j_call: TRBJ1-3
clone_size: NA
cdr3_aa: CATSRSGTGSSGNTIYF

v_call: TRBV6-5
j_call: TRBJ1-4
clone_size: few
cdr3_aa: CASSYSIRVEKLFF

v_call: TRBV12-3/TRBV12-4
j_call: TRBJ2-5
clone_size: NA
cdr3_aa: CASSRTLAETQYF

v_call: TRBV2
j_call: TRBJ1-1
clone_size: NA
cdr3_aa: CASATGMDTEAFF

v_call: TRBV4-2
j_call: TRBJ2-5
clone_size: NA
cdr3_aa: CASSQEYQRLLPGGTQYF

v_call: TRBV6-5
j_call: TRBJ1-2
clone_size: NA
cdr3_aa: CASSSTGTDSSGYTF

v_call: TRBV19
j_call: TRBJ2-7
clone_size: many
cdr3_aa: CASSIELVSYEQYF

v_call: TRBV20-1
j_call: TRBJ1-6
clone_size: NA
cdr3_aa: CSARLVEGRSYNSPLHF

v_call: TRBV5-1
j_call: TRBJ2-7
clone_size: NA
cdr3_aa: CVSSYEGSYEQYF

v_call: TRBV12-3/TRBV12-4
j_call: TRBJ2-5
clone_size: NA
cdr3_aa: CASSWGTLSQETQYF

v_call: TRBV5-4
j_call: TRBJ2-5
clone_size: few
cdr3_aa: CASSLNSETQYF

v_call: TRBV20-1
j_call: TRBJ2-7
clone_size: NA
cdr3_aa: CSARGSVGVSYEQYF

v_call: TRBV15
j_call: TRBJ2-7
clone_size: NA
cdr3_aa: CATSRGGSELYEQYF

v_call: TRBV9
j_call: TRBJ1-6
clone_size: once
cdr3_aa: CASSFERGYSPLHF

v_call: TRBV20-1
j_call: TRBJ1-5
clone_size: NA
cdr3_aa: CSARDLRERNQPQHF

v_call: TRBV19
j_call: TRBJ1-1
clone_size: NA
cdr3_aa: CASQAGDEAFF

v_call: TRBV6-2/TRBV6-3
j_call: TRBJ2-7
clone_size: NA
cdr3_aa: CASSYSNDEQYF

v_call: TRBV20-1
j_call: TRBJ2-7
clone_size: NA
cdr3_aa: CSARERSSYEQYF

v_call: TRBV2
j_call: TRBJ2-2
clone_size: few
cdr3_aa: CASNRGHNTGELFF

v_call: TRBV7-9
j_call: TRBJ1-2
clone_size: NA
cdr3_aa: CASSYEKGRGNGYTF

v_call: TRBV10-2
j_call: TRBJ2-7
clone_size: many
cdr3_aa: CASTPPRRYEQYF

v_call: TRBV7-3
j_call: TRBJ2-2
clone_size: NA
cdr3_aa: CASSLSGGSGELFF

v_call: TRBV6-5
j_call: TRBJ1-3
clone_size: NA
cdr3_aa: CASSYSGTGTGNTIYF

v_call: TRBV2
j_call: TRBJ2-7
clone_size: once
cdr3_aa: CASSARGAYEQYF

v_call: TRBV12-3/TRBV12-4
j_call: TRBJ2-5
clone_size: NA
cdr3_aa: CASSRATGRETQYF

v_call: TRBV20-1
j_call: TRBJ2-7
clone_size: NA
cdr3_aa: CSATGSQYEQYF

v_call: TRBV4-3
j_call: TRBJ1-5
clone_size: NA
cdr3_aa: CATKEAGSNQPQHF

v_call: TRBV7-2
j_call: TRBJ2-5
clone_size: NA
cdr3_aa: CASSLERASTDTQYF

v_call: TRBV20-1
j_call: TRBJ2-5
clone_size: NA
cdr3_aa: CSASPGLAEQETQYF

v_call: TRBV10-1
j_call: TRBJ2-2
clone_size: few
cdr3_aa: CASSPTGNTGELFF

v_call: TRBV19
j_call: TRBJ1-1
clone_size: few
cdr3_aa: CASNPRGPNTEAFF

v_call: TRBV10-3
j_call: TRBJ2-3
clone_size: once
cdr3_aa: CAISVHGSTDTQYF

v_call: TRBV6-5
j_call: TRBJ1-2
clone_size: few
cdr3_aa: CASSPLPTLANYGYTF

v_call: TRBV7-8
j_call: TRBJ2-5
clone_size: few
cdr3_aa: CASSLVGVAGLQETQYF

v_call: TRBV7-3
j_call: TRBJ1-6
clone_size: NA
cdr3_aa: CASSSMALNSPLHF

v_call: TRBV29-1
j_call: TRBJ1-2
clone_size: once
cdr3_aa: CSVDFSAGNHGYTF

v_call: TRBV7-7
j_call: TRBJ2-7
clone_size: NA
cdr3_aa: CASSLVPGLTYEQYF

v_call: TRBV7-9
j_call: TRBJ2-5
clone_size: NA
cdr3_aa: CASSSGGGRVGETQYF